A selection of T cell receptor beta chains follows, all from one sample in a study of blood T cell repertoires in COVID-19. Libraries were prepared by immunoSEQ multiplex PCR; TCRdb keeps only in-frame clonotypes and omits some of them. Among hundreds of thousands of clones listed, around 86% were seen once. The sequenced material came from PBMCs or T cells enriched from blood (not recorded which). Receptors originate from a man aged 30 to 39 who had recovered from COVID-19. CDR3s include the opening cysteine and the closing phenylalanine or tryptophan. The order of the fields is V gene, J gene, clone size, D gene, CDR3 DNA, CDR3 protein. D genes are given only for firm matches. Clone sizes are given selectively: once, few, many, or a class where the clone is expanded.

TRBV28	TRBJ2-7	-	-	TGTGCCAGCATAGGGGGAGGGGAGGGATCCTACGAGCAGTACTTC	CASIGGGEGSYEQYF
TRBV10-2	TRBJ1-1	once	TRBD1	TGCGCCAGCAGTGAGTCGAGAGGGGGCGCCTCGAACACTGAAGCTTTCTTT	CASSESRGGASNTEAFF
TRBV21-1	TRBJ1-5	few	-	TGTGCCAGCAGCAAAGTGTGTAGGGGCTATCAGCCCCAGCATTTT	CASSKVCRGYQPQHF
TRBV28	TRBJ1-1	-	-	TGTGCCAGCAGCTTCTCCGAGCCTTTCTTT	CASSFSEPFF
TRBV27	TRBJ1-5	-	TRBD1	TGTGCCAGCAGTTATGGGACAGGGAATCAGCCCCAGCATTTT	CASSYGTGNQPQHF
TRBV7-9	TRBJ2-2	once	TRBD1	TGTGCCAGCAGCTCCGGGACAGGGGTTGCCTTCGGGGAGCTGTTTTTT	CASSSGTGVAFGELFF
TRBV19	TRBJ1-2	-	-	TGTGCCAGTAGTATAGGATCCGGGGGCTATGGCTACACCTTC	CASSIGSGGYGYTF
TRBV18	TRBJ1-1	-	TRBD1	TGTGCCAGCTCACCCTTCCTGGGACAGGAGAACACTGAAGCTTTCTTT	CASSPFLGQENTEAFF
TRBV2	TRBJ1-6	many	-	TGTGCCAGCAGCTACAGGCCTTATAATTCACCCCTCCACTTT	CASSYRPYNSPLHF
TRBV25-1	TRBJ2-4	-	-	TGTGCCAGCAGTACGTTTAGTGGTACGGTGGACATTCAGTACTTC	CASSTFSGTVDIQYF
TRBV18	TRBJ2-1	-	-	TGTGCCAGCTCACCACGACTGAATGAGCAGTTCTTC	CASSPRLNEQFF
TRBV10-2	TRBJ2-3	once	TRBD2	TGCGCCAGCAGTGTTACGCGGGGGGGCCGGGGCACAGATACGCAGTATTTT	CASSVTRGGRGTDTQYF
TRBV21-1	TRBJ2-7	-	-	TGTGCCAGCAGCCGCCGGACAGAGACCTACGAGCAGTACTTC	CASSRRTETYEQYF
TRBV7-2	TRBJ2-7	-	TRBD2	TGTGCCAGCAGGAAAGGGCTAGCGGTCTCCTACGAGCAGTACTTC	CASRKGLAVSYEQYF
TRBV3-1/TRBV3-2	TRBJ2-1	-	TRBD2	TGTGCCAGCAGCCACAAGGGAGGACTAGCGGTCTCCTACAATGAGCAGTTCTTC	CASSHKGGLAVSYNEQFF
TRBV9	TRBJ1-1	-	-	TGTGCCAGCACCTACACGGACGTCCTTGGGGGGGCTTTCTTT	CASTYTDVLGGAFF
TRBV5-1	TRBJ1-1	-	-	TGCGCCAGCAGCTTGGTCCCGGCGGGGGGGACTGAAGCTTTCTTT	CASSLVPAGGTEAFF
TRBV5-4	TRBJ2-1	-	-	TGTGCCAGCACCTATCAAGGCCGGACAGCTTACAATGAGCAGTTCTTC	CASTYQGRTAYNEQFF
TRBV13	TRBJ2-1	-	TRBD2	TGTGCCAGCAGCTTAGGCGGGGGGGGTAGGAATGAGCAGTTCTTC	CASSLGGGGRNEQFF
TRBV27	TRBJ2-2	-	TRBD1	TGTGCCAGCACTCGACAGGGGGGACGGGCCGGGGAGCTGTTTTTT	CASTRQGGRAGELFF
TRBV5-5	TRBJ1-4	once	TRBD1	TGTGCCAGCCGCGAGGGGGCCTATAATGAAAAACTGTTTTTT	CASREGAYNEKLFF
TRBV30	TRBJ2-4	-	-	TGTGCCTGGGGAGGACGAGAGAGGGCCAAAAACATTCAGTACTTC	CAWGGRERAKNIQYF
TRBV30	TRBJ2-7	-	TRBD2	TGTGCCTGGGGGGTCATAGCGGGAGCCTACGAGCAGTACTTC	CAWGVIAGAYEQYF
TRBV4-1	TRBJ2-7	-	TRBD2	TGCGCCAGCAGCCAATTAGCGGGGATCCCTACGAAGCAGTACTTC	CASSQLAGIPTKQYF
TRBV6-5	TRBJ2-2	-	TRBD2	TGTGCCAGCAGTTGGACTAGCGGACACACCGGGGAGCTGTTTTTT	CASSWTSGHTGELFF
TRBV5-1	TRBJ2-5	-	TRBD2	TGCGCCAGCAGCTCCGGGACTAGCGGCCAAGAGACCCAGTACTTC	CASSSGTSGQETQYF
TRBV2	TRBJ2-2	-	-	TGTGGGAGCGGAAGTTTGAACACCGGGGAGCTGTTTTTT	CGSGSLNTGELFF
TRBV28	TRBJ2-3	-	TRBD2	TGTGCCAGCAGTTTAAAGGGTCGGCGGGGGGGCCCAGATACGCAGTATTTT	CASSLKGRRGGPDTQYF
TRBV11-2	TRBJ2-5	-	TRBD2	TGTGCCAGCAGCTACTCTGGGTGGCTAGCGGAGACGGAGACCCAGTACTTC	CASSYSGWLAETETQYF
TRBV24-1	TRBJ2-1	-	-	TGTGCCACCAGTGATCGAGCGGCCTCCTACAATGAGCAGTTCTTC	CATSDRAASYNEQFF